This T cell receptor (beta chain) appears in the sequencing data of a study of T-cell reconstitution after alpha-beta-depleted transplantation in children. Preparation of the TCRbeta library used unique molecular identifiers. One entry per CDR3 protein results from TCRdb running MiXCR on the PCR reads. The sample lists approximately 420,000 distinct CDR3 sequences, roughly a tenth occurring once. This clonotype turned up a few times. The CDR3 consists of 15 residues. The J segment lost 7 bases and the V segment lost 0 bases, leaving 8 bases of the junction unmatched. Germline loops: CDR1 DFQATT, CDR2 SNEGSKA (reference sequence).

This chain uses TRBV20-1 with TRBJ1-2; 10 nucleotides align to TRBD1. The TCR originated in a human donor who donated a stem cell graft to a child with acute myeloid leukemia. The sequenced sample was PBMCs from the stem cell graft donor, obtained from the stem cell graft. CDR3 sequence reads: CSARDLATGGSGYTF. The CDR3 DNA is TGCAGTGCTAGAGATCTTGCGACAGGGGGCTCTGGCTACACCTTC.